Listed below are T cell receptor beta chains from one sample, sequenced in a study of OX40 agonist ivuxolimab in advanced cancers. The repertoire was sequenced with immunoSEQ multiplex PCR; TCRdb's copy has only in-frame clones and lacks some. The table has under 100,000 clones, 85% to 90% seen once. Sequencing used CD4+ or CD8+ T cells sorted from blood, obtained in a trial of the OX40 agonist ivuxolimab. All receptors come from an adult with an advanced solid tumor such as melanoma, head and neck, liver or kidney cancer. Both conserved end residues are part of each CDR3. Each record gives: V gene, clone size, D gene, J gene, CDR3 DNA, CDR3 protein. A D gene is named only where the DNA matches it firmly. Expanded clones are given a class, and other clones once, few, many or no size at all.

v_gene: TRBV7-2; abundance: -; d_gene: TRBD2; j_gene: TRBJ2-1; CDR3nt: TGTGCCAGCAGCTCACTAGCGGACCTGTTCTTC; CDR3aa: CASSSLADLFF
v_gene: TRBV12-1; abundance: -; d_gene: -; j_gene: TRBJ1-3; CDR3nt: TGTGCCAGCAGCCCATACGAAGGAAACACCATATATTTT; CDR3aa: CASSPYEGNTIYF
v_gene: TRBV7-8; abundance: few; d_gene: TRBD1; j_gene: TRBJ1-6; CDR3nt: TGTGCCAGCAGCTTCAGGGGGCAGAATTCACCCCTCCACTTT; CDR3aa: CASSFRGQNSPLHF
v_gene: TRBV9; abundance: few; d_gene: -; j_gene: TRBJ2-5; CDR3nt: TGTGCCAGCAGCGAAACGGGGGATGAGACCCAGTACTTC; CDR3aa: CASSETGDETQYF
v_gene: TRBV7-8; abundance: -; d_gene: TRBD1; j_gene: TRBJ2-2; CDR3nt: TGTGCCAGCAGCTTCGGATCCGGGACAGGGTACACCGGGGAGCTGTTTTTT; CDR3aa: CASSFGSGTGYTGELFF
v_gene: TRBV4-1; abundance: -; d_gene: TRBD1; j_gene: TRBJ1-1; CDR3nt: TGCGCCAGCAGCCAGATACAGGGGGGGGAAGCTTTCTTT; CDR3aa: CASSQIQGGEAFF
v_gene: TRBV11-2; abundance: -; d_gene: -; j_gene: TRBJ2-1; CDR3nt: TGTGCCAGCAGCTTAGTCTTATTCGGGGCAGGGGAGCAGTTCTTC; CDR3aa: CASSLVLFGAGEQFF
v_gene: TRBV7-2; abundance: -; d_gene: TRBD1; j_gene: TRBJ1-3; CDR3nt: TGTGCCAGCGGGACAGCCTCTGGAAACACCATATATTTT; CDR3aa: CASGTASGNTIYF
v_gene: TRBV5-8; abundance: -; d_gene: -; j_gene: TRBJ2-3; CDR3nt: TGTGCCAGCGGGGCGGCGGGGAACACAGATACGCAGTATTTT; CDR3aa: CASGAAGNTDTQYF
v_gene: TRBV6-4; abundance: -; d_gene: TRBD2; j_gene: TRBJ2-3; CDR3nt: TGTGCCAGCAGCCCCTCGGGGGGAGATACGCAGTATTTT; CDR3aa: CASSPSGGDTQYF
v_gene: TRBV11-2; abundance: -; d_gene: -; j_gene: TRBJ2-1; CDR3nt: TGTGCCAGCAGCGTAGGGAGCAGATACAATGAGCAGTTCTTC; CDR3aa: CASSVGSRYNEQFF
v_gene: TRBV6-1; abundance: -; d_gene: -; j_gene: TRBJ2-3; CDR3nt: TGTGCCAGCAGTGAACGGGGGTTTCCAGATACGCAGTATTTT; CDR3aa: CASSERGFPDTQYF
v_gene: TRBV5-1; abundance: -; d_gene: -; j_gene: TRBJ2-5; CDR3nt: TGCGCCAGCAGCTTGGGGCAGACCCAAGAGACCCAGTACTTC; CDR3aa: CASSLGQTQETQYF
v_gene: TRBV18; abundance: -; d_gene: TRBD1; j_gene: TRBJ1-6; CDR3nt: TGTGCCAGCTCTCTCGGACAGGGGCGGTCACCCCTCCACTTT; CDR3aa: CASSLGQGRSPLHF
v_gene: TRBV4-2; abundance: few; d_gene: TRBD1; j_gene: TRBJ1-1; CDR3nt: TGTGCCAGCAGCCACGACAGGGCGGGGGCTTTCTTT; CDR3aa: CASSHDRAGAFF
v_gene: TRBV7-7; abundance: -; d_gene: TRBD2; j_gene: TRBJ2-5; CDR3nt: TGTGCCAGCAGCCCGGGGGGGCCGGTTGGGGAGACCCAGTACTTC; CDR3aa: CASSPGGPVGETQYF
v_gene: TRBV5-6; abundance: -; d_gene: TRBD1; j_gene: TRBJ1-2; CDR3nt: TGTGCCAGCACCAAACCGGGACAGGGCAACTATGGCTACACCTTC; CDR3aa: CASTKPGQGNYGYTF
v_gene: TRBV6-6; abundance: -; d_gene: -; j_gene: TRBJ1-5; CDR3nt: TGTGCCAGCAGTTACGGGGGCAGCAACAATCAGCCCCAGCATTTT; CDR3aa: CASSYGGSNNQPQHF
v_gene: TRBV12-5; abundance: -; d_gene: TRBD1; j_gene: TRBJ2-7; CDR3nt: TGTGCTAGTGCCCCGACAGGGACATACGAGCAGTACTTC; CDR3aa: CASAPTGTYEQYF
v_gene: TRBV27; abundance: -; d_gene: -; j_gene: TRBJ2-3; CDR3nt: TGTGCCAGCAGGGACAGTCCCAGCACAGATACGCAGTATTTT; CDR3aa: CASRDSPSTDTQYF
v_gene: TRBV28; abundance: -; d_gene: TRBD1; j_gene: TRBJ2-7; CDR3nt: TGTGCCAGCAGGGGGACAGGGGGGAGCGGCCAGTACTTC; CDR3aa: CASRGTGGSGQYF
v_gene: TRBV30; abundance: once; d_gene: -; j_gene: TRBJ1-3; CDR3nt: TGTGCCTGGACCAAGGGACGGAACCTGGGAAACACCATATATTTT; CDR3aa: CAWTKGRNLGNTIYF
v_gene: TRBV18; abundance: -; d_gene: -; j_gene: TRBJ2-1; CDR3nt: TGTGCCAGCTCCCCCGGCGGAAATGAGCAGTTCTTC; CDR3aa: CASSPGGNEQFF
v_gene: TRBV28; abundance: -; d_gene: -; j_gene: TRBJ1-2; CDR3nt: TGTGCCAGCAGTCCGGCTGATTTCTATGGCTACACCTTC; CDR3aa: CASSPADFYGYTF
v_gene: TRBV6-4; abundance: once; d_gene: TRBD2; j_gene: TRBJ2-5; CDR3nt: TGTGCCAGCAACGGGACTAGCGGGGGAGGCCAAGAGACCCAGTACTTC; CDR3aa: CASNGTSGGGQETQYF
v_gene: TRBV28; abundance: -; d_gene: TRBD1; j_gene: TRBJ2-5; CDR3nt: TGTGCCAGCAGATTAGACAGGGAGAAGACCCAGTACTTC; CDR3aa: CASRLDREKTQYF
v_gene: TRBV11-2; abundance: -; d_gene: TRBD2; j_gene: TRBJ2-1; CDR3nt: TGTGCCAGCAGCTTTACGGGGGGATCCTACAATGAGCAGTTCTTC; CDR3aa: CASSFTGGSYNEQFF
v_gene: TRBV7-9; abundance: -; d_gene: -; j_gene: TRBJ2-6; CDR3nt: TGTGCCAGCAGCTTCTTCCAGGGTATCACCTCTGGGGCCAACGTCCTGACTTTC; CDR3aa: CASSFFQGITSGANVLTF
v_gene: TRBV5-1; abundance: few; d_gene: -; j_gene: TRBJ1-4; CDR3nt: TGCGCCAGCAGCTTGGAGAGGGGTAATGAAAAACTGTTTTTT; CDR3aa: CASSLERGNEKLFF
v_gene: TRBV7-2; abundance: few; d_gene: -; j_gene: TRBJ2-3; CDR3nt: TGTGCCAGCAGCTTCCCGATGGGAAGGCAGTATTTT; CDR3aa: CASSFPMGRQYF
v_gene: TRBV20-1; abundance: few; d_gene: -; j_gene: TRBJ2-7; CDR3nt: TGCAGTGCTTTAGACTCCTACGAGCAGTACTTC; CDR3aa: CSALDSYEQYF
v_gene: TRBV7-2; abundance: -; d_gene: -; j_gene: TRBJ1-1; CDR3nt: TGTGCCAGCAGTCGCGGGAGGGGCACATGGACTGAAGCTTTCTTT; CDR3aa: CASSRGRGTWTEAFF